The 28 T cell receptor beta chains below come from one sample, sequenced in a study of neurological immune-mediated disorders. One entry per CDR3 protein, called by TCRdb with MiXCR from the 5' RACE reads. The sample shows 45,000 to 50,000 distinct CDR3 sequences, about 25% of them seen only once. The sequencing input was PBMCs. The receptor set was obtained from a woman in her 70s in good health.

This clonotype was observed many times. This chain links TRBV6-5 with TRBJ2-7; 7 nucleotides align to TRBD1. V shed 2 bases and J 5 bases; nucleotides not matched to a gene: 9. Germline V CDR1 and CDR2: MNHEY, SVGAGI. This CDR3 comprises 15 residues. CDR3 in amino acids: CASSYVPGQADEQYF. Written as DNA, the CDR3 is TGTGCCAGCAGTTACGTCCCAGGACAGGCTGACGAGCAGTACTTC.

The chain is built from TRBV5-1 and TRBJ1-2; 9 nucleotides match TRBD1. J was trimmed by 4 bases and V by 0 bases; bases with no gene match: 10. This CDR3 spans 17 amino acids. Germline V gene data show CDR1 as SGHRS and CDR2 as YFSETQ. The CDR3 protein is CASSLDRDRAILYGYTF. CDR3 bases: TGCGCCAGCAGCTTGGACCGGGACAGGGCCATCCTCTATGGCTACACCTTC.

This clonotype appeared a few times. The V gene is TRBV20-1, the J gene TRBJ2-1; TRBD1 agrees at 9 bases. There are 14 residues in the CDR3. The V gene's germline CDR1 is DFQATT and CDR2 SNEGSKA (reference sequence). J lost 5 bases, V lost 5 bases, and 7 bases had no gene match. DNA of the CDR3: TGCAGTGCTCACGACAGGGGGTCCCACAATGAGCAGTTCTTC. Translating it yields CSAHDRGSHNEQFF.

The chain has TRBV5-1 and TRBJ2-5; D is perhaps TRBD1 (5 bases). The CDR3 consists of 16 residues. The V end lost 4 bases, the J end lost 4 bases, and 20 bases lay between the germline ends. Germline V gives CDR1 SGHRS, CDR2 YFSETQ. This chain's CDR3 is CASSQTPFQGRETQYF. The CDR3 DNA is TGCGCCAGCAGCCAGACCCCTTTTCAGGGCAGAGAGACCCAGTACTTC. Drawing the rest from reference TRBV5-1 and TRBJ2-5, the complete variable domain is KAGVTQTPRYLIKTRGQQVTLSCSPISGHRSVSWYQQTPGQGLQFLFEYFSETQRNKGNFPGRFSGRQFSNSRSEMNVSTLELGDSALYLCASSQTPFQGRETQYFGPGTRLLVL.

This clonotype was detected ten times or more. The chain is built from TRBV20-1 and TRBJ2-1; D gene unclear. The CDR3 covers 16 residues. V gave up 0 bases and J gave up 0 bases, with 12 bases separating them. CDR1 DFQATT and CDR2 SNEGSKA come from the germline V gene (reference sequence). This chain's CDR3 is CSARDLGGSSYNEQFF. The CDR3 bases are TGCAGTGCTAGAGATCTAGGCGGTAGCTCCTACAATGAGCAGTTCTTC.

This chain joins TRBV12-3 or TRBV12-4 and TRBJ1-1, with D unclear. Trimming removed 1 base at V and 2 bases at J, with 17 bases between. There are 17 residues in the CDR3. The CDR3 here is CASSLGTHFATNTEAFF. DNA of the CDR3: TGTGCCAGCAGTTTAGGGACCCACTTCGCTACTAACACTGAAGCTTTCTTT.

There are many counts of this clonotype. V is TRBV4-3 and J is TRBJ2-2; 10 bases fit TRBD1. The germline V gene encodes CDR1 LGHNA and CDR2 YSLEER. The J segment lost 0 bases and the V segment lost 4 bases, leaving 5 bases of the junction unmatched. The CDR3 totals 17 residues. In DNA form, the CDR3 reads TGCGCCAGCAGCCTCTACGGGACAGGGGCGAACACCGGGGAGCTGTTTTTT. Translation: CASSLYGTGANTGELFF.

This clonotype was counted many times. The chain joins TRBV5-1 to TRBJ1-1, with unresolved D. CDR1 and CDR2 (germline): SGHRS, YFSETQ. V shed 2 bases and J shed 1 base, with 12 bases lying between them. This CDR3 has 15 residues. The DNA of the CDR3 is TGCGCCAGCAGCTTACTCAGTATAACGAACACTGAAGCTTTCTTT. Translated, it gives CASSLLSITNTEAFF.

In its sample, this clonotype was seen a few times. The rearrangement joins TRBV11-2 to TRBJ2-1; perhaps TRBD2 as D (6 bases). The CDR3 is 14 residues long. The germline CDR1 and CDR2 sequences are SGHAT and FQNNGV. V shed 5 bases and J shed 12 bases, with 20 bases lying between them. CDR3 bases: TGTGCCAGCAGCGGCGGGACTCCCACGGCCTTGCAGTTCTTC. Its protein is CASSGGTPTALQFF.

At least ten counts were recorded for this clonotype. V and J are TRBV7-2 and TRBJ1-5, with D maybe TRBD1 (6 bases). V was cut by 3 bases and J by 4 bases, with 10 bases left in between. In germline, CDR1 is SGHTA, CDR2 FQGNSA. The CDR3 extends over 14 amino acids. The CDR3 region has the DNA TGTGCCAGCAGCTTCACCGGGACAAATCAGCCCCAGCATTTT. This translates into CASSFTGTNQPQHF.

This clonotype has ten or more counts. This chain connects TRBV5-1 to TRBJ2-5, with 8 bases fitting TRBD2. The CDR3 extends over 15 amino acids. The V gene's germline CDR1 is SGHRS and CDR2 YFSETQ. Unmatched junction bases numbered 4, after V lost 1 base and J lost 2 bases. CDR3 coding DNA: TGCGCCAGCAGCTTGAATGCGGGGGGACAAGAGACCCAGTACTTC. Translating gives CASSLNAGGQETQYF. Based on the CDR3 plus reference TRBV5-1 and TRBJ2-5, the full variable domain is KAGVTQTPRYLIKTRGQQVTLSCSPISGHRSVSWYQQTPGQGLQFLFEYFSETQRNKGNFPGRFSGRQFSNSRSEMNVSTLELGDSALYLCASSLNAGGQETQYFGPGTRLLVL.

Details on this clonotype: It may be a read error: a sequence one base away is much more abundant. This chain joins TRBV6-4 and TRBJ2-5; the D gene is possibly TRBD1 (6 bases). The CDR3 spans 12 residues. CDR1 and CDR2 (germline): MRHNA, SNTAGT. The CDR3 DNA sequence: TGTTCCAGCAGCCTGGACAGAGAGACCCAGTACTTC. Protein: CSSSLDRETQYF.

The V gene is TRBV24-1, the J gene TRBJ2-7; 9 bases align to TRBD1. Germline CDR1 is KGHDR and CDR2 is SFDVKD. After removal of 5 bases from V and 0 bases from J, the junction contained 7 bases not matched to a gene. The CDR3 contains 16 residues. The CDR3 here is CATSGPGQGNSYEQYF. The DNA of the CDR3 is TGTGCCACCAGTGGTCCGGGACAGGGTAACTCCTACGAGCAGTACTTC.

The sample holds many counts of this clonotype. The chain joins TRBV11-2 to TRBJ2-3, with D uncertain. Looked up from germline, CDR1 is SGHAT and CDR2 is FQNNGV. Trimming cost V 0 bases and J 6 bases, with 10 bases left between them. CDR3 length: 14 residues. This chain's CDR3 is CASSLDWLGDTQYF. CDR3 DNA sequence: TGTGCCAGCAGCTTAGATTGGCTGGGGGATACGCAGTATTTT. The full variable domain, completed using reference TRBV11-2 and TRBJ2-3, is EAGVAQSPRYKIIEKRQSVAFWCNPISGHATLYWYQQILGQGPKLLIQFQNNGVVDDSQLPKDRFSAERLKGVDSTLKIQPAKLEDSAVYLCASSLDWLGDTQYFGPGTRLTVL.

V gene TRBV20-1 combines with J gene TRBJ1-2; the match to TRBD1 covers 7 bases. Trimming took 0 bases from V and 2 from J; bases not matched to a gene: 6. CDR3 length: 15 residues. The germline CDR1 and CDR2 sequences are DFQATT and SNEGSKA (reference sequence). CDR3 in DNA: TGCAGTGCTAGAGAAGGAGGGGGCAGGAACTATGGCTACACCTTC. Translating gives CSAREGGGRNYGYTF.

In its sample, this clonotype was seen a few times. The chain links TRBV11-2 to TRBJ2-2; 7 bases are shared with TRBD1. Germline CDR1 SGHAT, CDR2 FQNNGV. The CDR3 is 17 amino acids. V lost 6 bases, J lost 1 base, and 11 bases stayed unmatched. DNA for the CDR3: TGTGCCAGCAGACCGCTTACAGGGGCCAGGAACACCGGGGAGCTGTTTTTT. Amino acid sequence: CASRPLTGARNTGELFF. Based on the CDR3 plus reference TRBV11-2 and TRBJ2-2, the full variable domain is EAGVAQSPRYKIIEKRQSVAFWCNPISGHATLYWYQQILGQGPKLLIQFQNNGVVDDSQLPKDRFSAERLKGVDSTLKIQPAKLEDSAVYLCASRPLTGARNTGELFFGEGSRLTVL.

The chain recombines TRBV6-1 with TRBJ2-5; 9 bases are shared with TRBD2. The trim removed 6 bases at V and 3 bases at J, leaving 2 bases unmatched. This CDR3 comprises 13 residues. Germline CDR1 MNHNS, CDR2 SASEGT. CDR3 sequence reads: CASRASGEETQYF. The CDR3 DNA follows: TGTGCCAGCAGGGCTAGCGGGGAAGAGACCCAGTACTTC.

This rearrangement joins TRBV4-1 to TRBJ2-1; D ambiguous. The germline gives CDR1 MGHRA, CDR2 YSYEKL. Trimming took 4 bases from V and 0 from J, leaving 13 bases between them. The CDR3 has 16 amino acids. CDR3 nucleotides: TGCGCCAGCAGCCCTCTCCGTGCTAGCTCCTACAATGAGCAGTTCTTC. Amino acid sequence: CASSPLRASSYNEQFF.

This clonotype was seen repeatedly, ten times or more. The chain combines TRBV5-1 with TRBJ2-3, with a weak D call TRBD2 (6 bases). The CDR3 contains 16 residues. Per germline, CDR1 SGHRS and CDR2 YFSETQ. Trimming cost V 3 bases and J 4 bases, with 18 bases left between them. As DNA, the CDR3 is TGCGCCAGCAGCTCTGGACTACCTCAGGGTGCAGATACGCAGTATTTT. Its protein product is CASSSGLPQGADTQYF.

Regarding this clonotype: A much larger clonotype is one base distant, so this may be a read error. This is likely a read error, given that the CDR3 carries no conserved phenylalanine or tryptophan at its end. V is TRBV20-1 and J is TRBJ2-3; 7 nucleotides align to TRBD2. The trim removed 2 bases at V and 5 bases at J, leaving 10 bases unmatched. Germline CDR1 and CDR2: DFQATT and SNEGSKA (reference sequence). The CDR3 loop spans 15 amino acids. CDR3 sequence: CSARSAAGEGDTQYS. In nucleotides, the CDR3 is TGCAGTGCTAGATCGGCGGCGGGAGAAGGAGATACGCAGTATTCT.

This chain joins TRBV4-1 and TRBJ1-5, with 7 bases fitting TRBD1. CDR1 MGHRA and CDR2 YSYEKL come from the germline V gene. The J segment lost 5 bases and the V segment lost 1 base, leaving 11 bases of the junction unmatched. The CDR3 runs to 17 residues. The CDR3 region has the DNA TGCGCCAGCAGCCAAGGTCTCAGCAGGGGGGGAGATCAGCCCCAGCATTTT. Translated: CASSQGLSRGGDQPQHF.

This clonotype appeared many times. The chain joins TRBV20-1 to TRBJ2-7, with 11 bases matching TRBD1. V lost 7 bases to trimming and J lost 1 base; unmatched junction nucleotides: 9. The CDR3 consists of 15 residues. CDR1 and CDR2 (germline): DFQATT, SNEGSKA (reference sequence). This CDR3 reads CSGFPGQGASYEQYF. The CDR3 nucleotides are TGCAGTGGATTCCCAGGACAGGGGGCTTCCTACGAGCAGTACTTC.

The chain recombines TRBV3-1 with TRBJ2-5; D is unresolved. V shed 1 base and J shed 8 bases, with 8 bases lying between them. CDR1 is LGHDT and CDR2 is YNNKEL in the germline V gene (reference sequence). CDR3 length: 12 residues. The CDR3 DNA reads TGTGCCAGCAGCCAAGGGACGCGAACCCAGTACTTC. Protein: CASSQGTRTQYF.

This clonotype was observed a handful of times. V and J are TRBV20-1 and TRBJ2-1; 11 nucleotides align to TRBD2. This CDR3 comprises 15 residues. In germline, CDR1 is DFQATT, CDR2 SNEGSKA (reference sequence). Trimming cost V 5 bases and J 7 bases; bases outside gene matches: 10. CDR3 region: CSALPLAGGGNEQFF. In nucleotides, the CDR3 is TGCAGTGCTCTCCCCCTAGCGGGAGGAGGAAATGAGCAGTTCTTC.

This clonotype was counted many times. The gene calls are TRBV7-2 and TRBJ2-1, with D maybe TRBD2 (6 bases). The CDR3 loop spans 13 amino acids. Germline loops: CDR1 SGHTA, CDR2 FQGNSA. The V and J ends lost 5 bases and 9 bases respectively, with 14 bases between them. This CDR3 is CASSVRERGEQFF. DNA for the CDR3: TGTGCCAGCAGCGTGCGGGAACGGGGTGAGCAGTTCTTC.

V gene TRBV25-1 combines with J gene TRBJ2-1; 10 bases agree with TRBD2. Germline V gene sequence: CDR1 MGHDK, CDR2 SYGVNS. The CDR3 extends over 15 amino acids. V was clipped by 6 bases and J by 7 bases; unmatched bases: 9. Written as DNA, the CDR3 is TGTGCCAGCAGCCCTAGCGGGGGAGGCTGGAATGAGCAGTTCTTC. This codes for CASSPSGGGWNEQFF. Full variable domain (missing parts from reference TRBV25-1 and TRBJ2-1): EADIYQTPRYLVIGTGKKITLECSQTMGHDKMYWYQQDPGMELHLIHYSYGVNSTEKGDLSSESTVSRIRTEHFPLTLESARPSHTSQYLCASSPSGGGWNEQFFGPGTRLTVL.

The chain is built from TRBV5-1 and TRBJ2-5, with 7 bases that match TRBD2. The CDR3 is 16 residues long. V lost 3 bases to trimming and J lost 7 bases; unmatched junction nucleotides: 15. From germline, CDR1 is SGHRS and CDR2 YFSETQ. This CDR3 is CASSSSGGRPLGTQYF. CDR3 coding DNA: TGCGCCAGCAGCTCTAGCGGAGGCCGTCCCTTGGGGACCCAGTACTTC.

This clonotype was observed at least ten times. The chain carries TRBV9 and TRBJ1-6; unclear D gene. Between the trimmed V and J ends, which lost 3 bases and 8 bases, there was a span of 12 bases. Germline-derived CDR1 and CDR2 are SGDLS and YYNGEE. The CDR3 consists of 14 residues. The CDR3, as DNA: TGTGCCAGCAGCGCCGGGAGGACCGATTCACCCCTCCACTTT. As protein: CASSAGRTDSPLHF.